This TCR beta chain was observed in a study of T cell responses to AZD1222 COVID-19 vaccine. Study-level points and caveats: Females outnumbered males among donors, who were mostly white British; clonal diversity was possibly underestimated. Spike-specific TCR breadth and depth rose after two AZD1222 doses.

The CDR3 contains 16 residues. Germline V gene sequence: CDR1 SQVTM, CDR2 ANQGSEA. Germline trimming cut 3 bases from V and 4 bases from J; bases unmatched to any gene: 10. Data came from immunoSEQ multiplex PCR; TCRdb stores just in-frame clones and leaves some out. The sample has some 91,000 clones; approximately 88% are singletons. In the case of this clone: Its antigen is unknown.

The receptor's source is an adult in good health. The chain recombines TRBV29-1 with TRBJ1-5, with TRBD1 matching over 9 bases. The starting material was peripheral blood, obtained on day 0 of AZD1222 vaccination. CDR3 nucleotides: TGCAGCGTTGAGCTAGGGCGGACAGGGGAAAATCAGCCCCAGCATTTT. It translates to CSVELGRTGENQPQHF.